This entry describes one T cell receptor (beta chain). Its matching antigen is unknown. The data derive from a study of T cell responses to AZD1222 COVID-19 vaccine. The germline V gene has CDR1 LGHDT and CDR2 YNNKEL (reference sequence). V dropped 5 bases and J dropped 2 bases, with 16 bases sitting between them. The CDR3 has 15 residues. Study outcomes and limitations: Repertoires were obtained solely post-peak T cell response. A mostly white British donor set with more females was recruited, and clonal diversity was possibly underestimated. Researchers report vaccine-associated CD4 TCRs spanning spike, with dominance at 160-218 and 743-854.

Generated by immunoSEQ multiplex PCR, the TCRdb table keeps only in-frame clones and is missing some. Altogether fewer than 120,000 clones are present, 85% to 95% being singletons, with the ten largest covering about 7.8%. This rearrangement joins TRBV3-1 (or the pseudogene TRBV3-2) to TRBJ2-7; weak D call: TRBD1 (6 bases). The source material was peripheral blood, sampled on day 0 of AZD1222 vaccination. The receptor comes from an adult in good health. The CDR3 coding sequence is TGTGCCAGCAGCAAAAAGGACAGCGGACCCTACGAGCAGTACTTC. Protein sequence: CASSKKDSGPYEQYF.